The 24 T cell receptor beta chains given below trace back to one sample, sequenced in a study of blood T cell repertoires in COVID-19. The table came from immunoSEQ multiplex PCR; TCRdb's copy has only in-frame clones and leaves some out. The data contain over 300,000 clones, approximately 85% of them singletons. Sequences were obtained from PBMCs or T cells enriched from blood (not recorded which). These receptors all stem from a man aged 25 to 40 who had recovered from COVID-19.

V usage is TRBV6-6 and J usage is TRBJ2-7; TRBD1 aligns across 10 bases. Germline V gene lookup returns CDR1 MNHNY and CDR2 SVGAGI (reference sequence). V shed 0 bases, J shed 4 bases, and the junction held 3 bases outside the gene matches. There are 15 residues in the CDR3. This CDR3 is CASSYSTGGFYEQYF. CDR3 bases: TGTGCCAGCAGTTACTCGACAGGGGGCTTTTACGAGCAGTACTTC.

CDR3 bases: TGTGCCAGCAGCTCAACAGGGGTTTTTGGCTACACCTTC. The encoded protein is CASSSTGVFGYTF. V usage is TRBV11-2 and J usage is TRBJ1-2, with 7 bases that match TRBD1. The germline CDR1 and CDR2 sequences are SGHAT and FQNNGV. The CDR3 covers 13 residues. V shed 4 bases and J 7 bases; nucleotides not matched to a gene: 6.

The rearrangement links TRBV10-2 to TRBJ1-5; weak D call: TRBD1 (5 bases). Germline V gene data show CDR1 as WSHSY and CDR2 as SAAADI. Trimming removed 10 bases at V and 3 bases at J, with 13 bases between. The CDR3 is 13 residues long. The CDR3 loop reads CATTRVDNQPQHF. For the CDR3, the DNA is TGCGCCACGACCAGGGTGGACAATCAGCCCCAGCATTTT.

This chain joins TRBV5-4 and TRBJ2-2; perhaps TRBD2 as D (6 bases). CDR1 is SGHNT, CDR2 YYREEE, per germline (reference sequence). This CDR3 spans 16 amino acids. V shed 0 bases and J shed 7 bases, with 16 bases lying between them. The CDR3 bases are TGTGCCAGCAGCTTGGAACTGGGGGGTTTGGGCGGGGAGCTGTTTTTT. Translation gives CASSLELGGLGGELFF.

The rearrangement links TRBV10-3 to TRBJ1-1; D is perhaps TRBD1 (5 bases). Per the germline V gene, CDR1 is ENHRY and CDR2 is SYGVKD. The CDR3 consists of 14 residues. The ends were cut back, 2 bases at V and 4 bases at J, with 11 bases in the middle. CDR3 nucleotides: TGTGCCATCAGTGAGGCCCAGGGAGGCACTGAAGCTTTCTTT. Translated: CAISEAQGGTEAFF.

J is TRBJ1-2 and V is TRBV19; maybe TRBD1 (5 bases). The CDR3 runs 13 residues. Per germline, CDR1 LNHDA and CDR2 SQIVND (reference sequence). V was shortened by 7 bases and J by 6 bases, with 15 bases between the two germline ends. CDR3 coding DNA: TGTGCCAGTACCGGAAGACCAGGGAATGGCTACACCTTC. Translated, it gives CASTGRPGNGYTF.

The V call is TRBV7-2, the J call TRBJ2-1, with D maybe TRBD2 (6 bases). This CDR3 is built from 11 residues. Germline CDR1 SGHTA, CDR2 FQGNSA. V dropped 2 bases and J dropped 15 bases, with 11 bases sitting between them. The CDR3 loop reads CASSLRGTLFF. The CDR3 DNA is TGTGCCAGCAGCTTACGGGGGACCCTGTTCTTC.

The genes are TRBV7-3 and TRBJ1-1; D unclear. Germline CDR1 and CDR2: SGHTA and FQGTGA. The V end lost 4 bases, the J end lost 1 base, and 4 bases lay between the germline ends. CDR3 length: 12 amino acids. The CDR3 protein is CASSSRNTEAFF. The CDR3 DNA reads as TGTGCCAGCAGCTCCAGGAACACTGAAGCTTTCTTT. Using reference TRBV7-3 and TRBJ1-1 for the parts outside the CDR3, the full variable domain is GAGVSQTPSNKVTEKGKYVELRCDPISGHTALYWYRQSLGQGPEFLIYFQGTGAADDSGLPNDRFFAVRPEGSVSTLKIQRTERGDSAVYLCASSSRNTEAFFGQGTRLTVV.

The J gene is TRBJ1-2, the V gene TRBV11-2; D is possibly TRBD1 (5 bases). The CDR3 sequence is 17 residues long. Germline CDR1 SGHAT, CDR2 FQNNGV. The germline V and J ends were trimmed by 1 base and 7 bases, with 22 bases remaining between them. DNA of the CDR3: TGTGCCAGCAGCTTAGTATTCCAGGGATCCCTCTTATCTGGCTACACCTTC. Amino acid sequence: CASSLVFQGSLLSGYTF.

The V call is TRBV4-1, the J call TRBJ1-4; no clear D gene. V was pared by 0 bases and J by 5 bases, with 10 bases between. The CDR3 is 15 amino acids. CDR1 is MGHRA, CDR2 YSYEKL, per germline. The CDR3 nucleotides are TGCGCCAGCAGCCAAGATTGGCAAGTAAATGAAAAACTGTTTTTT. It translates to CASSQDWQVNEKLFF.

This sequence joins TRBV18 and TRBJ1-6; 7 positions match TRBD1. Germline CDR1 and CDR2: KGHSH and LQKENI. V dropped 3 bases and J dropped 4; count of bases not matched to a gene: 6. The CDR3 is 16 residues long. In nucleotides, the CDR3 is TGTGCCAGCTCACCGACAGGGCCCGATTATAATTCACCCCTCCACTTT. Translation gives CASSPTGPDYNSPLHF.

The chain has TRBV7-8 and TRBJ1-1; tentative D call: TRBD1 (5 bases). Trimming pared 4 bases from V and 7 bases from J, leaving 10 bases between. Germline-derived CDR1 and CDR2 are SGHVS and FQNEAQ. The CDR3 spans 12 residues. The CDR3 nucleotides read TGTGCCAGCAGCTCCGGAGACAGTGAAGCTTTCTTT. Amino acids: CASSSGDSEAFF.

Worth noting for this clone: One junction end disagrees with the germline gene, perhaps due to a read error. The V gene is TRBV5-6, the J gene TRBJ1-3; TRBD1 might be the D (5 bases). CDR1 SGHDT and CDR2 YYEEEE come from the germline V gene. This CDR3 comprises 10 residues. CDR3 loop: CASSYAGPLF. The CDR3 nucleotides are TGTGCCAGCAGCTACGCGGGGCCTCTCTTT.

This clone appeared a single time. This rearrangement joins TRBV21-1 to TRBJ1-6; the table's D call of TRBD1 was not tested on the DNA. TRBV21-1 is annotated as a pseudogene. The CDR3 is made up of 20 amino acids. For the CDR3, the DNA is TGTGCCAGCAGCAAAGCGCAAGTCCATGGGACGACAGGGGAGGATTCACCCCTCCACTTT. Translating it yields CASSKAQVHGTTGEDSPLHF.

The chain combines TRBV21-1 with TRBJ1-6. TRBV21-1 is noted as a pseudogene. The CDR3 is 18 residues long. The CDR3 bases are TGTGCCAGCAAGCGGGCGCCCCAAGTGGGGAATGTTAATTCACCCCTCCACTTT. Residues: CASKRAPQVGNVNSPLHF.

In its sample, this clone was seen once. The chain is built from TRBV4-1 and TRBJ1-1, with no clear D. Trimming left V 1 base short and J 0 bases short, with 18 bases between. Germline CDR1 is MGHRA and CDR2 is YSYEKL. The CDR3 is 18 amino acids. CDR3 sequence reads: CASSQGILGRRLNTEAFF. The CDR3 DNA sequence: TGCGCCAGCAGCCAAGGGATCCTAGGCCGCCGGCTGAACACTGAAGCTTTCTTT.

The J gene is TRBJ1-5, the V gene TRBV7-2; D gene uncertain. Trimming pared 1 base from V and 4 bases from J, leaving 8 bases between. CDR3 length: 14 residues. Germline CDR1 reads SGHTA; CDR2 reads FQGNSA. This chain's CDR3 is CASSLVAVNQPQHF. CDR3 coding DNA: TGTGCCAGCAGCTTAGTTGCGGTTAATCAGCCCCAGCATTTT.

This clone came up once. This chain connects TRBV5-6 to TRBJ1-2; D is unclear. The V end was cut by 1 base, the J end by 6 bases, with 10 bases between. The CDR3 totals 13 residues. Germline V lookup: CDR1 SGHDT, CDR2 YYEEEE. The CDR3 region is CASSLSQPNGYTF. As DNA, the CDR3 is TGTGCCAGCAGCTTGTCACAGCCAAATGGCTACACCTTC. The variable domain in full, completed from reference TRBV5-6 and TRBJ1-2, reads DAGVTQSPTHLIKTRGQQVTLRCSPKSGHDTVSWYQQALGQGPQFIFQYYEEEERQRGNFPDRFSGHQFPNYSSELNVNALLLGDSALYLCASSLSQPNGYTFGSGTRLTVV.

A single count supports this clone. The V gene is TRBV19, the J gene TRBJ1-2; 7 bases match TRBD1. The CDR3 is 12 amino acids. The germline V gene encodes CDR1 LNHDA and CDR2 SQIVND (reference sequence). Trimming took 6 bases from V and 3 from J; bases not matched to a gene: 1. CDR3 region: CASRTGDYGYTF. CDR3 DNA: TGTGCCAGTAGAACAGGGGACTATGGCTACACCTTC.

The rearrangement uses TRBV4-3 and TRBJ1-5, with D hard to call. Germline V gives CDR1 LGHNA, CDR2 YSLEER. V dropped 5 bases and J dropped 1 base, with 12 bases sitting between them. CDR3 length: 15 amino acids. CDR3 in DNA: TGCGCCAGCAGCTGGAGTTACGGGAGCAATCAGCCCCAGCATTTT. This gives the protein CASSWSYGSNQPQHF.

V usage is TRBV19 and J usage is TRBJ2-6; tentative D call: TRBD1 (6 bases). The CDR3 runs 15 residues. The V end was cut by 3 bases, the J end by 1 base, with 7 bases between. CDR1 is LNHDA, CDR2 SQIVND, per germline (reference sequence). Here the CDR3 DNA reads TGTGCCAGTAGTATCAGGGGTTCTGGGGCCAACGTCCTGACTTTC. It codes for CASSIRGSGANVLTF.

The genes are TRBV19 and TRBJ2-1, with 7 bases matching TRBD1. The junction had 5 bases not matched to a gene; V was cut back by 6 bases and J by 0 bases. The CDR3 runs to 15 residues. Germline V lookup: CDR1 LNHDA, CDR2 SQIVND (reference sequence). CDR3 region: CASRTDRSSYNEQFF. CDR3 nucleotides: TGTGCCAGTAGGACGGACAGGAGCTCCTACAATGAGCAGTTCTTC.

The DNA of the CDR3 is TGTGCCAGCAGCTCGACAGGAGTTAACTATGGCTACACCTTC. Protein: CASSSTGVNYGYTF. The chain joins TRBV7-8 to TRBJ1-2; D possibly corresponds to TRBD1 (6 bases). There are 14 residues in the CDR3. V shed 4 bases and J shed 1 base, with 10 bases lying between them. Germline V lookup: CDR1 SGHVS, CDR2 FQNEAQ.

This clone was seen a handful of times. The rearrangement joins TRBV5-4 to TRBJ2-5, with TRBD2 matching 11 bases. This CDR3 is 16 amino acids long. CDR1 is SGHNT and CDR2 is YYREEE in the germline V gene (reference sequence). V dropped 4 bases and J dropped 2; count of bases not matched to a gene: 7. DNA for the CDR3: TGTGCCAGCAGCCTAACGGGACTAGCGGCGCAAGAGACCCAGTACTTC. It encodes CASSLTGLAAQETQYF.